This TCR beta chain came from a study of OX40 agonist ivuxolimab in advanced cancers. Study-wide results and limits: Fewer expanded clones were found on average in CD4+ than in CD8+ T cells.

TCRdb keeps only in-frame clones here, not all; method: immunoSEQ multiplex PCR. The sample gives 95,000 to 150,000 clones, roughly nine tenths of which show up once; roughly 0.59% is in the top ten. With 4 bases removed from V and 6 bases from J, the gap between germline ends came to 12 bases. This CDR3 spans 13 amino acids. Looked up from germline, CDR1 is SEHNR and CDR2 is FQNEAQ (reference sequence). Details on this clone: Its antigen is currently unknown.

Specimen: CD4+ or CD8+ T cells sorted from blood, collected in a trial of the OX40 agonist ivuxolimab. J is TRBJ1-1 and V is TRBV7-9; the D is unclear. This receptor was obtained from an adult with an advanced solid tumor such as melanoma, head and neck, liver or kidney cancer. DNA for the CDR3: TGTGCCAGCAGCTCTAGGGTTGTAGCTGAAGCTTTCTTT. Translation: CASSSRVVAEAFF.